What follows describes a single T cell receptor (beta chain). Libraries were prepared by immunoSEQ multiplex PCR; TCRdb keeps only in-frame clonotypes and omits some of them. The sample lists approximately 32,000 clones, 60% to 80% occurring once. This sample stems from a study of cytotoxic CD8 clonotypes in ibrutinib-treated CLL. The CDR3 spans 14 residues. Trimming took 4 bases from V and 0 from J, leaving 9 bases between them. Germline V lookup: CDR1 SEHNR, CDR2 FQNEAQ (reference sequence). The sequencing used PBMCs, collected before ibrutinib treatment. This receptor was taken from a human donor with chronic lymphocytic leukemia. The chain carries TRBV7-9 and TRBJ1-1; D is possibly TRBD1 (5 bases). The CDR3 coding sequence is TGTGCCAGCAGCTCGGGACGGATGAACACTGAAGCTTTCTTT. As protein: CASSSGRMNTEAFF.